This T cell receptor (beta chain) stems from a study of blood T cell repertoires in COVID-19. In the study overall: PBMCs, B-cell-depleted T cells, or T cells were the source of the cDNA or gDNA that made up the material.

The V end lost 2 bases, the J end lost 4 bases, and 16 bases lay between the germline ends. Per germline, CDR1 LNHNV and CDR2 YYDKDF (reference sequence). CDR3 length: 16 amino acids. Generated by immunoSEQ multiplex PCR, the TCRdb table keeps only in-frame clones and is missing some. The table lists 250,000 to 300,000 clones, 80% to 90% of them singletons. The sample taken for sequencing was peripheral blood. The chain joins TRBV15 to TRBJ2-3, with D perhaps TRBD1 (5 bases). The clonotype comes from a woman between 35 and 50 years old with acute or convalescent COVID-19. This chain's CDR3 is CATSRSSLSRADTQYF. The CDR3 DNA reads TGTGCCACCAGCAGATCCTCGTTAAGCAGGGCAGATACGCAGTATTTT. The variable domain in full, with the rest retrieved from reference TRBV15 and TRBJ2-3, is DAMVIQNPRYQVTQFGKPVTLSCSQTLNHNVMYWYQQKSSQAPKLLFHYYDKDFNNEADTPDNFQSRRPNTSFCFLDIRSPGLGDTAMYLCATSRSSLSRADTQYFGPGTRLTVL.